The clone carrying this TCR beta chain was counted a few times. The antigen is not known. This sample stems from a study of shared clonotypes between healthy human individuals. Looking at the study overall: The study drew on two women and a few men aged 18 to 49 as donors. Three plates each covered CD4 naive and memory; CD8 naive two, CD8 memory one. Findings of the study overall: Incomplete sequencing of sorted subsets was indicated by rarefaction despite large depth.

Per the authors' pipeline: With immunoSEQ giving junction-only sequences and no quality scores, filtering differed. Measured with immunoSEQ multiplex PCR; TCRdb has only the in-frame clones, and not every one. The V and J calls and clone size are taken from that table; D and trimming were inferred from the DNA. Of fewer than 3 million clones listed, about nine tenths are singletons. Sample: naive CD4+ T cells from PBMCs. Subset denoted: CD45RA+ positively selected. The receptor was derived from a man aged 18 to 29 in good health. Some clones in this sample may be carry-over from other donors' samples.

CDR3 loop: CASSLGRRNTEAFF. In nucleotides, the CDR3 is TGTGCCAGCAGCTTAGGACGGCGGAACACTGAAGCTTTCTTT. The rearrangement links TRBV13 to TRBJ1-1; D is undetermined. The germline V gene encodes CDR1 PRHDT and CDR2 FYEKMQ (reference sequence). V shed 0 bases and J shed 1 base, with 6 bases lying between them. This CDR3 has 14 amino acids.